The 15 T cell receptor beta chains below come from one sample, sequenced in a study of blood T cell repertoires in COVID-19. Sequencing was performed with immunoSEQ multiplex PCR; in TCRdb, only in-frame clones are kept and a portion is missing. The sample carries hundreds of thousands of clones, 70% to 90% recorded once. The sequenced sample consisted of PBMCs or T cells enriched from blood (not recorded which). All receptors come from a woman aged 40 to 49 who had recovered from COVID-19.

The gene calls are TRBV7-2 and TRBJ1-2; D remains unclear. The germline V gene has CDR1 SGHTA and CDR2 FQGNSA. This CDR3 has 13 residues. V was pared by 5 bases and J by 4 bases, with 11 bases between. CDR3 nucleotides: TGTGCCAGCAGCCCAACTAGTCTCTATGGCTACACCTTC. It encodes CASSPTSLYGYTF.

The chain recombines TRBV5-1 with TRBJ2-2; TRBD1 aligns across 7 bases. This CDR3 has 20 amino acids. With V trimmed by 4 bases and J by 5 bases, 23 bases remained unmatched. Germline V gene data show CDR1 as SGHRS and CDR2 as YFSETQ. The CDR3 DNA reads as TGCGCCAGCAGCCAGTCCCGTTTCCCTAGACAGGGAGAGAGGACCGGGGAGCTGTTTTTT. Its translation is CASSQSRFPRQGERTGELFF.

This clone was observed once. The chain joins TRBV27 to TRBJ2-5, with D tentatively TRBD1 (5 bases). This CDR3 spans 14 amino acids. The ends were cut back, 0 bases at V and 6 bases at J, with 11 bases in the middle. CDR1 is MNHEY and CDR2 is SMNVEV in the germline V gene (reference sequence). The CDR3 DNA follows: TGTGCCAGCAGTTTATCGGCAGGGTTGAAGACCCAGTACTTC. Protein sequence: CASSLSAGLKTQYF.

CDR3 sequence (DNA): TGTGCCAGTAGTTTTGCAGGGTCCTACGAGCAGTACTTC. This codes for CASSFAGSYEQYF. The J gene is TRBJ2-7, the V gene TRBV19; a weak D match, TRBD1 (5 bases). Germline CDR1 reads LNHDA; CDR2 reads SQIVND (reference sequence). With 5 bases removed from V and 1 base from J, the gap between germline ends came to 9 bases. The CDR3 is 13 amino acids.

This sequence joins TRBV19 and TRBJ2-5; D perhaps matches TRBD2 (5 bases). V lost 5 bases and J 3 bases, leaving 16 bases between the germline ends. The CDR3 spans 15 residues. Germline loops: CDR1 LNHDA, CDR2 SQIVND (reference sequence). CDR3 coding DNA: TGTGCCAGTAGTGTCGTCTCGGGGAAGAAAGAGACCCAGTACTTC. The encoded protein is CASSVVSGKKETQYF.

The chain carries TRBV20-1 and TRBJ1-5; weak D call: TRBD1 (5 bases). CDR1 DFQATT and CDR2 SNEGSKA come from the germline V gene (reference sequence). The V end was cut by 3 bases, the J end by 2 bases, with 11 bases between. The CDR3 is 14 residues long. CDR3 loop: CSASGHSGNQPQHF. CDR3 DNA sequence: TGCAGTGCTAGTGGACATAGTGGCAATCAGCCCCAGCATTTT.

The chain carries TRBV9 and TRBJ1-4, with D hard to call. The CDR3 sequence is 15 residues long. Germline V CDR1 and CDR2: SGDLS, YYNGEE. V dropped 2 bases and J dropped 1 base, with 9 bases sitting between them. This CDR3 is CASSVEGGTNEKLFF. The DNA of the CDR3 is TGTGCCAGCAGCGTGGAGGGAGGAACTAATGAAAAACTGTTTTTT.

V is TRBV19 and J is TRBJ1-5; TRBD1 is a possible D gene (6 bases). The CDR3 totals 17 residues. V lost 4 bases and J 3 bases, leaving 19 bases between the germline ends. From germline, CDR1 is LNHDA and CDR2 SQIVND (reference sequence). For the CDR3, the DNA is TGTGCCAGTAGTAGCCGTATACAGGGAGGGTTCAATCAGCCCCAGCATTTT. Protein: CASSSRIQGGFNQPQHF.

The V call is TRBV4-1, the J call TRBJ2-7; 9 nucleotides line up with TRBD1. With V trimmed by 1 base and J by 7 bases, 11 bases remained unmatched. CDR1 and CDR2 from the germline V gene are MGHRA and YSYEKL. The CDR3 loop spans 16 amino acids. CDR3 in amino acids: CASSQVAGQGSWEQYF. The CDR3 bases are TGCGCCAGCAGCCAAGTCGCAGGACAGGGGAGTTGGGAGCAGTACTTC.

The V gene is TRBV29-1, the J gene TRBJ1-2, with TRBD1 matching over 10 bases. The CDR3 runs to 12 residues. The junction had 8 bases not matched to a gene; V was cut back by 8 bases and J by 8 bases. Germline CDR1 is SQVTM and CDR2 is ANQGSEA. CDR3 amino acids: CSSRQGARGYTF. CDR3 nucleotides: TGCAGCTCGAGACAGGGGGCGAGAGGCTACACCTTC.

The chain couples TRBV2 to TRBJ2-7; D remains unclear. Looked up from germline, CDR1 is SNHLY and CDR2 is FYNNEI. This CDR3 is built from 11 residues. The ends were cut back, 2 bases at V and 4 bases at J, with 3 bases in the middle. CDR3 sequence (DNA): TGTGCCAGCAGTGAACGGTACGAGCAGTACTTC. The encoded protein is CASSERYEQYF.

The chain uses TRBV5-4 and TRBJ2-1; no clear D. V shed 3 bases and J shed 8 bases, with 9 bases lying between them. Looked up from germline, CDR1 is SGHNT and CDR2 is YYREEE (reference sequence). This CDR3 is built from 12 residues. For the CDR3, the DNA is TGTGCCAGCAGCTCCAGGCTGGATGAGCAGTTCTTC. It translates to CASSSRLDEQFF. The whole variable domain, remainder taken from reference TRBV5-4 and TRBJ2-1, is ETGVTQSPTHLIKTRGQQVTLRCSSQSGHNTVSWYQQALGQGPQFIFQYYREEENGRGNFPPRFSGLQFPNYSSELNVNALELDDSALYLCASSSRLDEQFFGPGTRLTVL.

CDR3 region: CASSVARTANGRGGYTF. In DNA, the CDR3 is TGTGCCAGCAGCGTAGCCAGGACAGCGAACGGGAGGGGAGGCTACACCTTC. V is TRBV9 and J is TRBJ1-2; weak D call: TRBD1 (6 bases). Germline lookup yields CDR1 SGDLS and CDR2 YYNGEE. With 0 bases removed from V and 8 bases from J, the gap between germline ends came to 23 bases. The CDR3 has 17 residues.

The gene calls are TRBV24-1 and TRBJ2-1; TRBD1 matches at 8 bases. V was clipped by 1 base and J by 7 bases; unmatched bases: 5. Germline V gives CDR1 KGHDR, CDR2 SFDVKD. This CDR3 spans 15 amino acids. CDR3 nucleotide sequence: TGTGCCACCAGTGATTTTTGGACAGGGAGGAATGAGCAGTTCTTC. This encodes CATSDFWTGRNEQFF.

The V and J genes are TRBV25-1 and TRBJ2-5, with 7 bases aligning to TRBD1. This CDR3 region has 18 residues. Germline CDR1 is MGHDK and CDR2 is SYGVNS. V lost 0 bases, J lost 1 base, and 11 bases stayed unmatched. This chain's CDR3 is CASSEYGGLTGPQETQYF. CDR3 DNA: TGTGCCAGCAGTGAATATGGGGGATTGACAGGGCCCCAAGAGACCCAGTACTTC.